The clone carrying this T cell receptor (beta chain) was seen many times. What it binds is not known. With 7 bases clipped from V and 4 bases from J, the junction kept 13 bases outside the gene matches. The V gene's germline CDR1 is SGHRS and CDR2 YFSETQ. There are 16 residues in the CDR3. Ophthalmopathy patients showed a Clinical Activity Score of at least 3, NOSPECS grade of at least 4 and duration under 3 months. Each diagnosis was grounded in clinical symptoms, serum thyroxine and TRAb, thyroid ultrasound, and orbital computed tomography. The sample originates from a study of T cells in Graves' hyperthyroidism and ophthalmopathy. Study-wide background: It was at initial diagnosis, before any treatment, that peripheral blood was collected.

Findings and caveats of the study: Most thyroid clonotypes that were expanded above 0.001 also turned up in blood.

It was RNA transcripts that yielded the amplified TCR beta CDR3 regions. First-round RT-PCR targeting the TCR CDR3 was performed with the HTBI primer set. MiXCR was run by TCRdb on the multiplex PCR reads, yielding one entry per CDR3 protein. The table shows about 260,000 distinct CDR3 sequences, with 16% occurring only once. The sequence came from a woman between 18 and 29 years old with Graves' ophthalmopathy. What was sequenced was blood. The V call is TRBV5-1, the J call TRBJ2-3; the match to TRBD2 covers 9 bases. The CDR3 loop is CASSPAGLALPDTQYF. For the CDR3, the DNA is TGCGCCAGCTCTCCGGCGGGACTAGCCTTGCCAGATACGCAGTATTTT.